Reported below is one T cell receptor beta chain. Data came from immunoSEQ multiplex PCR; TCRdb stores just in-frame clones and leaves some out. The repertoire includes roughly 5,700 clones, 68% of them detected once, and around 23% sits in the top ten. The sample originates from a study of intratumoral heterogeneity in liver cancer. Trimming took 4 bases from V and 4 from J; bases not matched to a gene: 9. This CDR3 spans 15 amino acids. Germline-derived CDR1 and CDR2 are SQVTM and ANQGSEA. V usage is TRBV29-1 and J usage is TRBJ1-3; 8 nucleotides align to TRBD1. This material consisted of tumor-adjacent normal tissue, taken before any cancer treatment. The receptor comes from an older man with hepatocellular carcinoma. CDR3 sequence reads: CSVVGDRTGGNTIYF. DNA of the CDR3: TGCAGCGTTGTAGGTGATCGGACAGGGGGAAACACCATATATTTT.